The clone carrying this T cell receptor (beta chain) was seen only once. Its antigen is unknown. Between the trimmed V and J ends, which lost 0 bases and 7 bases, there was a span of 7 bases. CDR3 size: 13 residues. Per germline, CDR1 SNHLY and CDR2 FYNNEI. Naive CD8 cells, CD45RO-negative and positively selected for CCR7, excluded terminally differentiated effector memory CD45RA+ cells. Authors' processing steps: ImmunoSEQ sequences covered only the junction and lacked quality scores; filtering therefore differed. Clones were read by immunoSEQ multiplex PCR, and TCRdb kept only the in-frame ones, dropping some. V, J and clone size are taken as reported in that table, and D and trimming were inferred from the DNA itself. Of nearly 2 million clones in the sample, about 94% are singletons; the top ten hold roughly 1%. This sample is part of a study of shared clonotypes between healthy human individuals. General study results and limits: A handful of donors had about 5% of their naive CD4 clonotypes in common. Non-shared clonotypes had lower generation probabilities than clonotypes shared by all four sorted-subset donors. The study sampled only blood, and tissue repertoires likely differ.

The receptor was isolated from a man aged 18 to 35 in good health. The sequenced sample was naive CD8+ T cells sorted from blood. The chain is built from TRBV2 and TRBJ2-1; weak D call: TRBD1 (5 bases). The DNA for the CDR3 is TGTGCCAGCAGTGAAGCGCAGGGTAATGAGCAGTTCTTC. It specifies CASSEAQGNEQFF.